This is a list of T cell receptor beta chains from one sample in a study of cytomegalovirus exposure and HLA in healthy donors. TCRdb keeps only in-frame clones here, not all; method: immunoSEQ multiplex PCR. The data hold fewer than 200,000 clones, with roughly 85% observed a single time. Material: PBMCs. These receptors were obtained from a woman in her forties in good health and CMV-seronegative. CDR3s include the opening cysteine and the closing phenylalanine or tryptophan. A D gene is named only where the DNA matches it firmly. The listing skips clone size in some rows; elsewhere it reads once, few, many or a size class.

v_call	cdr3_length	j_call	clone_size	d_call	cdr3_aa	cdr3_nt
TRBV11-2	16	TRBJ1-4	.	.	CASSFISSAEDEKLFF	TGTGCCAGCAGCTTTATTAGTTCGGCTGAGGATGAAAAACTGTTTTTT
TRBV5-4	17	TRBJ2-3	.	.	CASSLGLGAFSTDTQYF	TGTGCCAGCAGCTTGGGGTTGGGGGCGTTTAGCACAGATACGCAGTATTTT
TRBV27	15	TRBJ1-2	.	TRBD1	CASSLRDRGGDGYTF	TGTGCCAGCAGCCTCCGGGACAGGGGAGGGGATGGCTACACCTTC
TRBV7-9	14	TRBJ1-4	.	TRBD1	CSSSLRGAVEKLFF	TGTTCCAGCAGCCTCAGGGGGGCGGTTGAAAAACTGTTTTTT
TRBV6-6	16	TRBJ2-2	few	TRBD1	CASRQDRGRRTGELFF	TGTGCCAGCAGACAAGACAGGGGGCGCAGGACCGGGGAGCTGTTTTTT
TRBV4-1	14	TRBJ2-1	.	.	CASRGFGGYNEQFF	TGCGCCAGCCGGGGATTTGGAGGATACAATGAGCAGTTCTTC
TRBV11-2	15	TRBJ1-4	.	.	CASSLGGPSGEKLFF	TGTGCCAGCAGCTTGGGAGGGCCGTCGGGAGAAAAACTGTTTTTT
TRBV27	16	TRBJ1-2	once	.	CASSLTSGFTNYGYTF	TGTGCCAGCAGTTTAACATCAGGGTTTACTAACTATGGCTACACCTTC
TRBV7-9	17	TRBJ1-1	.	.	CASSSKGWAGPNTEAFF	TGTGCCAGCAGCTCAAAGGGTTGGGCAGGGCCGAACACTGAAGCTTTCTTT
TRBV2	13	TRBJ2-7	.	TRBD2	CASRGGLRSEQYF	TGTGCCAGCAGGGGGGGGTTAAGGAGCGAGCAGTACTTC
TRBV10-1	15	TRBJ1-1	once	TRBD1	CASSDLRDRGFLAFF	TGCGCCAGCAGTGACCTCCGGGACAGGGGGTTTTTGGCTTTCTTT
TRBV10-3	14	TRBJ2-2	.	TRBD1	CAISGRQGTGELFF	TGTGCCATCAGTGGACGACAGGGCACCGGGGAGCTGTTTTTT
TRBV6-5	14	TRBJ2-7	.	TRBD2	CASTASGRSYEQYF	TGTGCCAGCACCGCTAGCGGGAGATCCTACGAGCAGTACTTC
TRBV6-6	15	TRBJ1-1	.	.	CASSASEGRSSEAFF	TGTGCCAGCAGTGCGAGTGAGGGGAGGTCATCTGAAGCTTTCTTT
TRBV6-1	14	TRBJ1-1	.	.	CASSREIENTEAFF	TGTGCCAGCAGCCGAGAGATAGAGAACACTGAAGCTTTCTTT
TRBV21-1	17	TRBJ2-2	.	.	CASIPTPQTHAAGELFF	TGTGCCAGCATCCCAACCCCGCAGACTCACGCCGCCGGGGAGCTGTTTTTT
TRBV5-1	14	TRBJ1-1	.	TRBD1	CASRRDRGSPEAFF	TGCGCCAGCAGAAGGGACAGGGGTAGCCCTGAAGCTTTCTTT
TRBV10-3	16	TRBJ2-7	.	TRBD1	CAISEFVGTGGNEQYF	TGTGCCATCAGTGAGTTCGTAGGGACAGGGGGTAACGAGCAGTACTTC
TRBV6-5	14	TRBJ2-1	few	.	CASSPRQRSDEQFF	TGTGCCAGCAGTCCCCGACAGAGGTCCGATGAGCAGTTCTTC
TRBV29-1	15	TRBJ2-5	.	TRBD2	CSVGSGGAGRETQYF	TGCAGCGTTGGGAGCGGGGGGGCAGGGAGGGAGACCCAGTACTTC
TRBV10-3	14	TRBJ2-7	.	TRBD1	CAIRATGNSGEQYF	TGTGCCATCAGGGCGACAGGGAATTCGGGGGAGCAGTACTTC
TRBV5-5	15	TRBJ2-7	.	TRBD1	CASSLGQGDSYEQYF	TGTGCCAGCAGCCTAGGACAGGGGGATTCCTACGAGCAGTACTTC
TRBV5-1	14	TRBJ2-3	.	TRBD2	CASSEGLAGDTQYF	TGCGCCAGCAGCGAAGGACTAGCGGGGGATACGCAGTATTTT
TRBV5-4	16	TRBJ2-7	.	TRBD2	CATSGRAPSVGYEQYF	TGTGCCACAAGCGGGAGGGCCCCCTCCGTCGGTTACGAGCAGTACTTC
TRBV10-1	14	TRBJ1-2	.	TRBD1	CASSRTGLNYGYTF	TGCGCCAGCAGTCGGACAGGATTGAACTATGGCTACACCTTC
TRBV6-4	18	TRBJ1-6	once	TRBD1	CASSERTGANVWNSPLHF	TGTGCCAGCAGTGAGAGGACAGGGGCCAACGTTTGGAATTCACCCCTCCACTTT